This record looks at one T cell receptor beta chain sequence and its context. Unique molecular identifiers were built into the TCRbeta library. TCRdb used MiXCR to reprocess the PCR reads, holding one entry per CDR3 protein. The table lists 450,000 to 500,000 distinct CDR3 sequences, roughly an eighth of them singletons, with under 7% in the top ten. This sample stems from a study of T-cell reconstitution after alpha-beta-depleted transplantation in children. The source material was PBMCs from the stem cell graft donor, sampled from the stem cell graft. This sequence originates from a human donor who donated a stem cell graft to a child with combined immunodeficiency.

The CDR3 spells CASSLMGSDYGYTF. The CDR3 nucleotides are TGTGCCAGCAGCTTGATGGGGTCGGACTATGGCTACACCTTC. V usage is TRBV5-5 and J usage is TRBJ1-2; D is unresolved. There are 14 residues in the CDR3. CDR1 SGHKS and CDR2 YYEKEE come from the germline V gene (reference sequence). Trimming removed 1 base at V and 3 bases at J, with 10 bases between.